This T cell receptor beta chain was identified during a study of T cell repertoires in cytomegalovirus infection. In the study overall: The public TCR beta signatures pointed to both CMV infection and matching HLA type. Study results and limitations: CMV-specific HLA-C-restricted TCR beta clonotypes dominated the ex vivo response.

Germline V gene sequence: CDR1 DFQATT, CDR2 SNEGSKA (reference sequence). This CDR3 spans 14 amino acids. Trimming removed 3 bases from V and 1 base from J; junction bases left unmatched: 5. TCRdb reprocessed the reads via MiXCR and lists one record per CDR3 protein. This sample carries about 900,000 distinct CDR3 sequences, around 32% of them seen once, and the ten largest clones take around 15%. This clonotype was seen only once. The antigen is undetermined. The TCR originated in a human donor in good health (CMV status not recorded). Some clones in this sample may be carry-over from other donors' samples. This rearrangement joins TRBV20-1 to TRBJ1-1; 7 bases match TRBD1. Sample: cultured CD8+ T cells from PBMCs, taken from culture after CMV antigen stimulation. The CDR3 protein is CSASPGQQNTEAFF. As DNA, the CDR3 is TGCAGTGCTAGTCCGGGACAGCAGAACACTGAAGCTTTCTTT.